The rows below give T cell receptor beta chains drawn from one sample of a study of radiotherapy plus CTLA-4 blockade in lung cancer. Profiling relied on immunoSEQ multiplex PCR, and the TCRdb table lists in-frame clones only, not all of them. Of over 100,000 clones in the sample, roughly 86% were seen once. The source was peripheral blood, collected from a patient treated with radiotherapy plus ipilimumab. These TCRs come from a human donor with non-small cell lung cancer that progressed on radiotherapy plus ipilimumab. Some clones in this sample may be carry-over from other donors' samples. Both conserved end residues are part of each CDR3. The D gene is left open where the match is weak. Where a row states a size, it is once, few, many or the class of an expanded clone; other rows omit it.

CASSQEVSGRGALQETQYF,TGTGCCAGCAGCCAAGAAGTGTCAGGGCGGGGGGCCCTCCAAGAGACCCAGTACTTC,once,19,TRBJ2-5,TRBD2,TRBV4-2
CASSLSGPVSNQPQHF,TGTGCCAGCTCACTATCCGGACCGGTTAGCAATCAGCCCCAGCATTTT,.,16,TRBJ1-5,.,TRBV18
CASSYTGTDYAYTF,TGTGCCAGCAGTTACACCGGGACGGACTATGCCTACACCTTC,.,14,TRBJ1-2,.,TRBV6-6
CASSEGQGADEQYF,TGTGCCAGCAGTGAGGGGCAGGGGGCTGACGAGCAGTACTTC,.,14,TRBJ2-7,TRBD1,TRBV6-5
CASSDGVDTQYF,TGTGCCAGCAGTGATGGGGTAGATACGCAGTATTTT,.,12,TRBJ2-3,.,TRBV6-1
CASSYSAGSGELFF,TGTGCCAGCAGTTACTCGGCAGGGTCCGGGGAGCTGTTTTTT,.,14,TRBJ2-2,.,TRBV6-5
CASSLRRGTGGASGYTF,TGTGCCAGCAGCTTAAGAAGGGGGACAGGGGGCGCGAGTGGCTACACCTTC,.,17,TRBJ1-2,TRBD1,TRBV7-9
CASGEYNTQYF,TGTGCCAGCGGAGAGTACAATACGCAGTATTTT,.,11,TRBJ2-3,.,TRBV6-5
CASSLFTVDQPQHF,TGTGCCAGCAGCTTATTCACGGTAGATCAGCCCCAGCATTTT,.,14,TRBJ1-5,.,TRBV7-2
CASSPSPPIHRDPLGSLTGELFF,TGTGCCAGCAGCCCTTCTCCACCCATCCACCGGGACCCCTTAGGCTCTTTGACCGGGGAGCTGTTTTTT,few,23,TRBJ2-2,.,TRBV9
CASSRLQDFLTDTQYF,TGTGCCAGCAGTCGACTTCAGGATTTCCTCACAGATACGCAGTATTTT,few,16,TRBJ2-3,.,TRBV2
CASSLTHGLASPLHF,TGTGCCAGCAGCTTAACGCATGGACTGGCTTCACCCCTCCACTTT,.,15,TRBJ1-6,.,TRBV7-9
CASSLAWGSGEKLFF,TGCGCCAGCAGCCTCGCTTGGGGGTCAGGAGAAAAACTGTTTTTT,.,15,TRBJ1-4,.,TRBV4-3
CASSLRQSTDTQYF,TGTGCCAGCAGCCTCAGACAGAGCACAGATACGCAGTATTTT,.,14,TRBJ2-3,.,TRBV14
CASSATGGRDSPLHF,TGTGCCAGCTCAGCCACAGGGGGCAGGGATTCACCCCTCCACTTT,few,15,TRBJ1-6,TRBD1,TRBV18
CASRTQGAGNQPQHF,TGTGCCAGTAGAACACAGGGGGCTGGCAATCAGCCCCAGCATTTT,.,15,TRBJ1-5,TRBD1,TRBV19
CASTSWGSGYSNQPQHF,TGTGCCAGCACCTCTTGGGGGTCGGGTTATAGCAATCAGCCCCAGCATTTT,few,17,TRBJ1-5,.,TRBV5-8
CASSFLGRMDEKLFF,TGTGCCAGCAGTTTCTTAGGCAGGATGGATGAAAAACTGTTTTTT,.,15,TRBJ1-4,.,TRBV27
CATQGQGGGTNGYTF,TGTGCCACCCAGGGCCAGGGGGGGGGAACAAATGGCTACACCTTC,few,15,TRBJ1-2,TRBD1,TRBV10-3
CSVEDVRGGGEKLFF,TGCAGCGTTGAAGATGTAAGGGGCGGTGGAGAAAAACTGTTTTTT,.,15,TRBJ1-4,.,TRBV29-1
CASSLGPVYGYTF,TGTGCCAGCAGCTTGGGTCCGGTCTATGGCTACACCTTC,.,13,TRBJ1-2,.,TRBV5-4
CASSPGGGFGELFF,TGTGCCAGCAGCCCCGGTGGGGGTTTTGGGGAGCTGTTTTTT,.,14,TRBJ2-2,.,TRBV7-9
CASSQDLAGVTGELFF,TGTGCCAGCAGCCAAGATTTAGCGGGGGTCACCGGGGAGCTGTTTTTT,.,16,TRBJ2-2,TRBD2,TRBV4-2
CSVRDVGEAFF,TGCAGTGTGAGGGACGTCGGTGAAGCTTTCTTT,.,11,TRBJ1-1,.,TRBV20-1
CASRGPNTEAFF,TGTGCCAGCAGAGGGCCGAACACTGAAGCTTTCTTT,.,12,TRBJ1-1,.,TRBV2
CASNRGVGNQPQHF,TGTGCCAGCAACCGGGGAGTGGGCAATCAGCCCCAGCATTTT,.,14,TRBJ1-5,.,TRBV19
CASSLRGEGADTQYF,TGTGCCAGCAGCCTTAGAGGAGAGGGGGCAGATACGCAGTATTTT,.,15,TRBJ2-3,.,TRBV6-5